The clone carrying this T cell receptor (beta chain) was detected only once. This sample was included in a study of blood T cell repertoires in COVID-19. The wider study: The cDNA or gDNA used as material had been derived from T cells, B-cell-depleted T cells, or PBMCs.

Participant-given clinical history determined each cohort assignment. Donors of Cohort 3 who recovered were those that had two negative PCRs, clearance, or symptom resolution. The V gene lost 0 bases and the J gene lost 2 bases, with 12 bases spanning the gap. Looked up from germline, CDR1 is MNHEY and CDR2 is SVGEGT. The CDR3 has 16 residues. In the original workflow: Amplification with reference gene primers provided the estimates of nucleated cell counts. Assay: immunoSEQ multiplex PCR; the TCRdb copy retains only in-frame clones and omits some. V and J calls and clone size are those listed in that table; D and trimming were worked out from the DNA. The repertoire holds about 160,000 clones, with under 90% as singletons.

The specimen was PBMCs or T cells enriched from blood (not recorded which). V is TRBV6-2 or TRBV6-3 and J is TRBJ2-3, with D perhaps TRBD1 (7 bases). The source is a woman aged 45-60 years who had recovered from COVID-19. This chain's CDR3 is CASSYSEEGATDTQYF. Here the CDR3 DNA reads TGTGCCAGCAGTTACTCGGAGGAGGGGGCCACAGATACGCAGTATTTT.